Presented here are 23 T cell receptor beta chains from one specimen sequenced in a study of CD8+ T cells in alopecia areata. RNA, once extracted, was reverse transcribed into cDNA for use as the sequencing template. TCRdb keeps only in-frame clones here, not all; method: immunoSEQ multiplex PCR. Here the sample spans 250,000 or so clones, roughly two thirds being singletons. This material consisted of CD4+ T cells sorted from blood, taken at week 0. The source is a human donor with alopecia areata.

This clone was seen a single time. The chain recombines TRBV19 with TRBJ1-5; 8 positions match TRBD1. Trimming cost V 3 bases and J 10 bases; bases outside gene matches: 5. The germline CDR1 and CDR2 sequences are LNHDA and SQIVND (reference sequence). The CDR3 totals 13 residues. The CDR3 bases are TGTGCCAGTAGTATCGGCAGGGGGCATCCCCAGCATTTT. It is translated as CASSIGRGHPQHF.

CDR3 region: CAARGASGNTIYF. The CDR3 DNA sequence: TGTGCGGCTCGGGGGGCTTCGGGAAACACCATATATTTT. The rearrangement uses TRBV7-9 and TRBJ1-3; D may be TRBD1 (6 bases). This CDR3 is built from 13 residues. The germline gives CDR1 SEHNR, CDR2 FQNEAQ (reference sequence).

The V gene is TRBV7-9, the J gene TRBJ2-3; maybe TRBD1 (6 bases). V was clipped by 11 bases and J by 3 bases, with 15 bases between them. The length of the CDR3 is 13 residues. From germline, CDR1 is SEHNR and CDR2 FQNEAQ (reference sequence). Written as DNA, the CDR3 is TGTGCCTCAACAGGGATTCCGACAGATACGCAGTATTTT. It codes for CASTGIPTDTQYF.

This clone occurred a few times. The chain links TRBV29-1 to TRBJ2-1, with 12 bases matching TRBD2. The CDR3 loop spans 14 amino acids. The ends lost 7 bases at V and 4 bases at J; junction bases unmatched: 5. Germline CDR1 SQVTM, CDR2 ANQGSEA. CDR3 in amino acids: CSAFLAGGYNEQFF. DNA for the CDR3: TGCAGCGCTTTCCTAGCGGGGGGGTACAATGAGCAGTTCTTC.

This rearrangement joins TRBV29-1 to TRBJ2-3; D is ambiguous. Per the germline V gene, CDR1 is SQVTM and CDR2 is ANQGSEA. CDR3 size: 13 residues. Trimming took off 4 bases at V and 6 bases at J, with 14 bases between the two ends. Here the CDR3 DNA reads TGCAGCGTTGGGCACGCTGCTTTCGATACGCAGTATTTT. Translated, it gives CSVGHAAFDTQYF.

This clone occurred a few times. The rearrangement joins TRBV7-9 to TRBJ1-1; no clear D. CDR1 is SEHNR, CDR2 FQNEAQ, per germline (reference sequence). CDR3 size: 12 residues. Trimming removed 1 base at V and 5 bases at J, with 5 bases between. CDR3 residues: CASSLDATEAFF. CDR3 bases: TGTGCCAGCAGCTTAGATGCGACTGAAGCTTTCTTT.

V and J are TRBV7-9 and TRBJ2-7; the match to TRBD1 covers 7 bases. V trimming: 5 bases; J trimming: 2 bases; junction bases outside the gene matches: 6. Germline values: CDR1 SEHNR, CDR2 FQNEAQ (reference sequence). CDR3 size: 14 residues. The CDR3 DNA sequence: TGTGCCAGCAGCGGACAGGCCCTCACCTACGAGCAGTACTTC. Translated: CASSGQALTYEQYF.

The chain employs TRBV5-1 and TRBJ2-1, with 9 bases lining up with TRBD2. The junction had 6 bases not matched to a gene; V was cut back by 6 bases and J by 2 bases. The CDR3 extends over 15 amino acids. CDR1 and CDR2 from the germline V gene are SGHRS and YFSETQ. The CDR3 DNA reads as TGCGCCAGCAACCTATTAGCGGGGGCCTACAATGAGCAGTTCTTC. It codes for CASNLLAGAYNEQFF.

This chain connects TRBV7-8 to TRBJ2-2; 9 nucleotides match TRBD1. CDR3 length: 14 residues. V lost 9 bases, J lost 4 bases, and 6 bases stayed unmatched. CDR1 is SGHVS and CDR2 is FQNEAQ in the germline V gene. CDR3 DNA: TGTGCCAGTGCCCGGGACAGGGTCACCGGGGAGCTGTTTTTT. Its translation is CASARDRVTGELFF.

This chain uses TRBV20-1 with TRBJ1-2; no definite D call. This CDR3 is 11 amino acids long. Germline CDR1 is DFQATT and CDR2 is SNEGSKA (reference sequence). Trimming took off 4 bases at V and 5 bases at J, with 8 bases between the two ends. The CDR3 nucleotides are TGCAGTGCTATAACCGGGTATGGCTACACCTTC. Translation: CSAITGYGYTF.

This clone was detected only a few times. The chain recombines TRBV10-3 with TRBJ2-1, with 11 bases identical to TRBD1. CDR1 and CDR2 from the germline V gene are ENHRY and SYGVKD. The CDR3 spans 15 residues. The junction had 12 bases not matched to a gene; V was cut back by 8 bases and J by 9 bases. The chain's CDR3 is CAIAKGDRGISEQFF. In DNA, the CDR3 is TGTGCCATCGCCAAAGGGGACAGGGGGATTAGTGAGCAGTTCTTC.

This clone was counted at least ten times. This rearrangement joins TRBV25-1 to TRBJ1-2; D unclear. This CDR3 is built from 11 residues. V shed 5 bases and J shed 3 bases, with 4 bases lying between them. CDR1 and CDR2 (germline): MGHDK, SYGVNS. CDR3 residues: CASSWDYGYTF. The CDR3 DNA follows: TGTGCCAGCAGTTGGGACTATGGCTACACCTTC.

This chain uses TRBV7-2 with TRBJ2-7, with a weak D call TRBD1 (5 bases). V was shortened by 5 bases and J by 5 bases, with 13 bases between the two germline ends. Germline V gene data show CDR1 as SGHTA and CDR2 as FQGNSA. CDR3 size: 13 residues. CDR3 sequence reads: CASSETPGNEQYF. In DNA form, the CDR3 reads TGTGCCAGCAGCGAGACACCAGGGAACGAGCAGTACTTC.

The rearrangement uses TRBV14 and TRBJ1-2, with 8 bases matching TRBD1. The length of the CDR3 is 14 residues. The J segment lost 7 bases and the V segment lost 4 bases, leaving 8 bases of the junction unmatched. The V gene's germline CDR1 is SGHDN and CDR2 FVKESK. The CDR3 spells CASSREDRVIGYTF. CDR3 sequence (DNA): TGTGCCAGCAGCCGAGAGGACAGGGTAATTGGCTACACCTTC.

The J gene is TRBJ2-3, the V gene TRBV30, with 10 nucleotides matching TRBD1. V lost 1 base to trimming and J lost 3 bases; unmatched junction nucleotides: 13. Looked up from germline, CDR1 is GTSNPN and CDR2 is SVGIG (reference sequence). The CDR3 contains 18 residues. CDR3 region: CAWSGYSGTGVETDTQYF. CDR3 DNA: TGTGCCTGGAGTGGTTACTCCGGGACAGGGGTAGAGACAGATACGCAGTATTTT.

The rearrangement uses TRBV7-6 and TRBJ2-5; 8 nucleotides line up with TRBD2. This CDR3 spans 16 amino acids. V gave up 1 base and J gave up 5 bases; unmatched junction bases: 9. The V gene's germline CDR1 is SGHVS and CDR2 FNYEAQ. The CDR3 DNA sequence: TGTGCCAGCAGCTTAGGCCGGGCGGGGGGCCGGGAGACCCAGTACTTC. Residues: CASSLGRAGGRETQYF.

This chain connects TRBV7-8 to TRBJ1-6; D perhaps matches TRBD1 (5 bases). V gave up 0 bases and J gave up 7 bases, with 10 bases separating them. The CDR3 length is 15 residues. CDR1 and CDR2 from the germline V gene are SGHVS and FQNEAQ. The CDR3 coding sequence is TGTGCCAGCAGCTTAGCGCAGGGTAACAATTCACCCCTCCACTTT. This codes for CASSLAQGNNSPLHF.

The chain couples TRBV30 to TRBJ2-5, with TRBD2 as a possible D gene (5 bases). Germline loops: CDR1 GTSNPN, CDR2 SVGIG (reference sequence). The CDR3 is 12 amino acids. Trimming removed 2 bases from V and 9 bases from J, with 13 bases in between. The CDR3 sequence is CAWSFRGSPQYF. The CDR3 DNA is TGTGCCTGGAGTTTCCGGGGATCCCCCCAGTACTTC. Variable domain in full (rest from reference TRBV30 and TRBJ2-5): SQTIHQWPATLVQPVGSPLSLECTVEGTSNPNLYWYRQAAGRGLQLLFYSVGIGQISSEVPQNLSASRPQDRQFILSSKKLLLSDSGFYLCAWSFRGSPQYFGPGTRLLVL.

The chain links TRBV7-6 to TRBJ2-6; D not certain. Per the germline V gene, CDR1 is SGHVS and CDR2 is FNYEAQ. The CDR3 is 13 residues long. Trimming stripped 0 bases from V and 3 bases from J, with 0 bases between. The CDR3 DNA reads as TGTGCCAGCAGCTTAGCTGGGGCCAACGTCCTGACTTTC. Translating gives CASSLAGANVLTF.

The chain combines TRBV9 with TRBJ2-3; TRBD2 matches 10 bases. CDR1 and CDR2 from the germline V gene are SGDLS and YYNGEE. The CDR3 covers 15 residues. Trimming removed 3 bases from V and 1 base from J; junction bases left unmatched: 2. For the CDR3, the DNA is TGTGCCAGCAGCGCCGGACTAGCGGGCACAGATACGCAGTATTTT. Translated, it gives CASSAGLAGTDTQYF.

This chain joins TRBV5-6 and TRBJ2-1, with D perhaps TRBD1 or TRBD2 (6 bases each). The CDR3 is 15 amino acids. With 0 bases removed from V and 5 bases from J, the gap between germline ends came to 12 bases. The germline gives CDR1 SGHDT, CDR2 YYEEEE. The CDR3 sequence is CASSLVGGGDNEQFF. DNA of the CDR3: TGTGCCAGCAGCTTGGTCGGGGGCGGGGACAATGAGCAGTTCTTC.

This clone came up a few times. V is TRBV4-3 and J is TRBJ2-2; D possibly uses TRBD1 or TRBD2 (6 bases each). The CDR3 consists of 15 residues. V was trimmed by 3 bases and J by 7 bases, leaving 15 bases between them. CDR1 is LGHNA, CDR2 YSLEER, per germline. CDR3 protein: CASSQDYRAGGELFF. CDR3 sequence (DNA): TGCGCCAGCAGCCAGGACTACAGGGCAGGCGGGGAGCTGTTTTTT.

The CDR3 protein is CASSADGRVEQYF. In nucleotides, the CDR3 is TGTGCCAGCAGTGCCGATGGGAGGGTCGAGCAGTACTTC. This chain connects TRBV2 to TRBJ2-7; 7 bases are a match to TRBD2. This CDR3 comprises 13 residues. V lost 4 bases, J lost 6 bases, and 6 bases stayed unmatched. CDR1 and CDR2 (germline): SNHLY, FYNNEI.